The text below deals with one T cell receptor beta chain. Its antigen is currently unknown. The CDR3 consists of 12 residues. Trimming took 1 base from V and 11 from J, leaving 11 bases between them. CDR1 is SEHNR and CDR2 is FQNEAQ in the germline V gene (reference sequence). The method was immunoSEQ multiplex PCR; TCRdb's version includes in-frame clones alone and lacks a portion of them. The sample has 90,000 to 150,000 clones, about 90% seen once. The sample comes from a study of T cell responses to AZD1222 COVID-19 vaccine. Study-wide background: Whether given at about 4 or about 12 weeks, second doses were pooled. General study points: CD4 TCRs linked to vaccination spanned spike, dominating at 160-218 and 743-854. Two doses of AZD1222 preceded a rise in Spike-specific TCR breadth and depth. The sample set comprised mostly white British donors with more females, and clonal diversity was possibly underestimated.

This receptor was identified in an adult in good health. Source: peripheral blood, taken on day 0 of AZD1222 vaccination. J is TRBJ1-1 and V is TRBV7-9, with unresolved D. CDR3 protein: CASSLDPGRAFF. CDR3 coding DNA: TGTGCCAGCAGCTTAGATCCCGGGCGTGCTTTCTTT.